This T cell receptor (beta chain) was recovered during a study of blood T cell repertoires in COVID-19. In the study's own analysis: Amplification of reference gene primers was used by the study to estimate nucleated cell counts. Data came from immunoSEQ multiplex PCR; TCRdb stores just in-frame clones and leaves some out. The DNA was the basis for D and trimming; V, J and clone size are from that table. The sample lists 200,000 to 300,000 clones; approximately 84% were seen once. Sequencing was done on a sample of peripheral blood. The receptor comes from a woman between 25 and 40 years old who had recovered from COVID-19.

CDR3 sequence (DNA): TGTGCCAGCGCTGTAGCGGGGGAATCCTACGAGCAGTACTTC. It encodes CASAVAGESYEQYF. The rearrangement uses TRBV27 and TRBJ2-7; TRBD2 matches at 9 bases. Unmatched junction bases numbered 6, after V lost 8 bases and J lost 1 base. The germline CDR1 and CDR2 sequences are MNHEY and SMNVEV (reference sequence). CDR3 size: 14 residues.